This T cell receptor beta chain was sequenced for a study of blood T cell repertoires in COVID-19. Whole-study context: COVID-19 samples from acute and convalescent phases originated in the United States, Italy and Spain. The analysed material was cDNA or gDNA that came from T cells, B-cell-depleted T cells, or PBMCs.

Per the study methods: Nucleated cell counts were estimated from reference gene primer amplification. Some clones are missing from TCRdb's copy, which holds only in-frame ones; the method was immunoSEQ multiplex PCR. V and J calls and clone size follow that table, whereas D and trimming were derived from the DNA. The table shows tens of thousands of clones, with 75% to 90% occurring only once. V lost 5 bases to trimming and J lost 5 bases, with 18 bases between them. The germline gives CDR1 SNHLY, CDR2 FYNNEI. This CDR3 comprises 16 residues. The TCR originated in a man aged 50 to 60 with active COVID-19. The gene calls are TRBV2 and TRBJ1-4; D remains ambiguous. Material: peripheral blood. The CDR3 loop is CASSHPTGTKNEKLFF. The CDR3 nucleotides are TGTGCCAGCAGTCATCCGACTGGAACAAAGAATGAAAAACTGTTTTTT.